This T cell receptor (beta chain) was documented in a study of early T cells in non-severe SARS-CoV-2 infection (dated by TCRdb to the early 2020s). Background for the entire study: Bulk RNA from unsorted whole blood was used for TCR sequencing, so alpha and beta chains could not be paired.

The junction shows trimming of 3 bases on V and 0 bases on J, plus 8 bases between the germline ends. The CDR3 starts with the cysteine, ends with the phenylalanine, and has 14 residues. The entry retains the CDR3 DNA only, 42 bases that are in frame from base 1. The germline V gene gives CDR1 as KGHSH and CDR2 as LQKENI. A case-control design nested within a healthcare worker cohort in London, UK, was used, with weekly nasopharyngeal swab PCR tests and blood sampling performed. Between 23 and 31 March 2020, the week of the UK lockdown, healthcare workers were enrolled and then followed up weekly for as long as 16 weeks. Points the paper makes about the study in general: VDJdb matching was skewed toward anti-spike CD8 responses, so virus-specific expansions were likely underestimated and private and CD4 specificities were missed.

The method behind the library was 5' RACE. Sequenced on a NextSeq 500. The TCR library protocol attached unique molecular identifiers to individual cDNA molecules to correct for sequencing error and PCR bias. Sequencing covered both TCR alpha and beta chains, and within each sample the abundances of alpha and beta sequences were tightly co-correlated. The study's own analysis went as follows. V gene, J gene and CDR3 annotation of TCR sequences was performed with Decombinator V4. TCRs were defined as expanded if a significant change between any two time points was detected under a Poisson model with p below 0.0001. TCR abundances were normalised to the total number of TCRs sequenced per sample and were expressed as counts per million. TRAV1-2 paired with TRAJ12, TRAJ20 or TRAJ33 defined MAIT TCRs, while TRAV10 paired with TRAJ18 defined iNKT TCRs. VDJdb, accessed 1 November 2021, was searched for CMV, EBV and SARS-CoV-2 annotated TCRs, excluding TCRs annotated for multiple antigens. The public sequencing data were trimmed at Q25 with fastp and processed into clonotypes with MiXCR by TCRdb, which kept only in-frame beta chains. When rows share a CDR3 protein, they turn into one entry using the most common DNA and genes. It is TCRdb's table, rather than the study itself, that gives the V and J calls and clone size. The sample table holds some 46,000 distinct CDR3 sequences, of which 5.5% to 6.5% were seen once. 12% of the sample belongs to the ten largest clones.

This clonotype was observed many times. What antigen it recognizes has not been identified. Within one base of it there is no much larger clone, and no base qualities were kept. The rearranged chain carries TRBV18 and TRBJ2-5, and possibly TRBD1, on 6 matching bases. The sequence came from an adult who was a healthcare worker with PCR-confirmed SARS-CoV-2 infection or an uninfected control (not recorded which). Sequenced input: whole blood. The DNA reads TGTGCCAGCTCACCGCGACAGGACCAAGAGACCCAGTACTTC. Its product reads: CASSPRQDQETQYF.